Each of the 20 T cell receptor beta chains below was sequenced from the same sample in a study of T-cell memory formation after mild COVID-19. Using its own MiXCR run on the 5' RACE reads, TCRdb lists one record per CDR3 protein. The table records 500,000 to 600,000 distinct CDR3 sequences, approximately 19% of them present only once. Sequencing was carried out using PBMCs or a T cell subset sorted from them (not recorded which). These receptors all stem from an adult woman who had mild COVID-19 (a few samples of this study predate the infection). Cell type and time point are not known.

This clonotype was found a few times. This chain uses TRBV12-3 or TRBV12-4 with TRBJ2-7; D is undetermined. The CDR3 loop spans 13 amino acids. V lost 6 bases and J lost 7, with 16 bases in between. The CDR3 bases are TGTGCCAGCAGGTCCCCGGACGTTGATGAGCAGTACTTC. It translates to CASRSPDVDEQYF.

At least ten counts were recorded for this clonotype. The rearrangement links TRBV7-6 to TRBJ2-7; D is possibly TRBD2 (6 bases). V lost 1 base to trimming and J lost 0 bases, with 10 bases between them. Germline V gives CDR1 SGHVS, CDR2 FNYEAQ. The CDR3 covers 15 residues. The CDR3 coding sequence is TGTGCCAGCAGCTTAGAAAGCGGGTCCTCCTACGAGCAGTACTTC. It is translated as CASSLESGSSYEQYF. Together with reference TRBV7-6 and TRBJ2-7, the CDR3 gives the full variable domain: GAGVSQSPRYKVTKRGQDVALRCDPISGHVSLYWYRQALGQGPEFLTYFNYEAQQDKSGLPNDRFSAERPEGSISTLTIQRTEQRDSAMYRCASSLESGSSYEQYFGPGTRLTVT.

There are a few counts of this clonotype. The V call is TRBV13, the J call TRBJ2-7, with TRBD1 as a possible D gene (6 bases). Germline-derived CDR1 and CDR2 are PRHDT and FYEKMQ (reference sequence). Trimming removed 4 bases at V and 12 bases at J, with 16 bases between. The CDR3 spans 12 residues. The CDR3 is CASSSGTGHGYF. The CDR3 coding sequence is TGTGCCAGCAGCTCCGGGACGGGACATGGGTACTTC.

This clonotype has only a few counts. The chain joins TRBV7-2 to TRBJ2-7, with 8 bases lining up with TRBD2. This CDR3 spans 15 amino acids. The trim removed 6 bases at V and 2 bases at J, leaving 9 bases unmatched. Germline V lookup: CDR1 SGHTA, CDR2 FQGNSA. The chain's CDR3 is CASSPLSGGPYEQYF. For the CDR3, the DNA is TGTGCCAGCAGTCCACTAAGCGGGGGCCCCTACGAGCAGTACTTC.

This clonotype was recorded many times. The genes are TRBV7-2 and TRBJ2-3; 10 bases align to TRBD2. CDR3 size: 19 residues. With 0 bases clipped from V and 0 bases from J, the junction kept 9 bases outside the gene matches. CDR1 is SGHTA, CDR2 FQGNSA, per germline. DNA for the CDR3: TGTGCCAGCAGCTTAGCCCCGATCGGACTAGCGGCTAGCACAGATACGCAGTATTTT. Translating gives CASSLAPIGLAASTDTQYF.

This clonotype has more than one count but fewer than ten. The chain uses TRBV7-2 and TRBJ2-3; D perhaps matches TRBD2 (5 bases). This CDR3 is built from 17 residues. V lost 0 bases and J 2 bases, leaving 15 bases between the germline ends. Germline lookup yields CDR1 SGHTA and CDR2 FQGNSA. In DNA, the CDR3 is TGTGCCAGCAGCTTAGCGGGTGTAGGTGACTACACAGATACGCAGTATTTT. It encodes CASSLAGVGDYTDTQYF.

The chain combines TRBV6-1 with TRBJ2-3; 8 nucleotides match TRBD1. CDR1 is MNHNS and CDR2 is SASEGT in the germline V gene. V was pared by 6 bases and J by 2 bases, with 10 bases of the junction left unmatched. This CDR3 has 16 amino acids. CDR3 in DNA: TGTGCCAGCAGGCCCGGACAGGGCTCATACACAGATACGCAGTATTTT. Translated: CASRPGQGSYTDTQYF.

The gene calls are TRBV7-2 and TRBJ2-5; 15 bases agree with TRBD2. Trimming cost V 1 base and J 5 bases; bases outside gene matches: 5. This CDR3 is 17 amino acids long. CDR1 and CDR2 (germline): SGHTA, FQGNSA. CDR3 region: CASSLGGLAGGRETQYF. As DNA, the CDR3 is TGTGCCAGCAGCTTAGGAGGACTAGCGGGAGGGCGGGAGACCCAGTACTTC.

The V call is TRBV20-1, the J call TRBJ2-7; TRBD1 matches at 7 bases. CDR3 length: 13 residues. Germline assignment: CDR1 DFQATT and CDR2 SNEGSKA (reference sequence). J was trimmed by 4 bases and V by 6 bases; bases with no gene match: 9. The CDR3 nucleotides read TGCAGTGCCGGGCCCCGACAGGGTTACGAGCAGTACTTC. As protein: CSAGPRQGYEQYF.

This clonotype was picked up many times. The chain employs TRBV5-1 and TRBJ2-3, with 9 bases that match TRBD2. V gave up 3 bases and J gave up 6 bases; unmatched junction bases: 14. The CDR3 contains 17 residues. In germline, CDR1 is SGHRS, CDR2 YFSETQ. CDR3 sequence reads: CASSSRPGGGAADTQYF. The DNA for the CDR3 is TGCGCCAGCAGCTCCCGCCCTGGCGGGGGGGCCGCGGATACGCAGTATTTT. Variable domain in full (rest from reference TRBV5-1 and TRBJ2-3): KAGVTQTPRYLIKTRGQQVTLSCSPISGHRSVSWYQQTPGQGLQFLFEYFSETQRNKGNFPGRFSGRQFSNSRSEMNVSTLELGDSALYLCASSSRPGGGAADTQYFGPGTRLTVL.

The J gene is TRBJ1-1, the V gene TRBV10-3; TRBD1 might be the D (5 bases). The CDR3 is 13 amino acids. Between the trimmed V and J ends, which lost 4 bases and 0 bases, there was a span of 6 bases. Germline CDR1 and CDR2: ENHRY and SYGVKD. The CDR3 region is CAISGQMNTEAFF. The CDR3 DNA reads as TGTGCCATCAGTGGACAGATGAACACTGAAGCTTTCTTT.

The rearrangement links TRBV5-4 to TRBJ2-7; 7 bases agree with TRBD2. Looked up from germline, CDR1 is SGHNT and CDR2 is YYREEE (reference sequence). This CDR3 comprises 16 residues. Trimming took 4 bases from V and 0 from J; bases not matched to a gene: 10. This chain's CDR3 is CASSRGGAGFSYEQYF. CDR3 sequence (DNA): TGTGCCAGCAGCCGAGGTGGAGCGGGGTTCTCCTACGAGCAGTACTTC.

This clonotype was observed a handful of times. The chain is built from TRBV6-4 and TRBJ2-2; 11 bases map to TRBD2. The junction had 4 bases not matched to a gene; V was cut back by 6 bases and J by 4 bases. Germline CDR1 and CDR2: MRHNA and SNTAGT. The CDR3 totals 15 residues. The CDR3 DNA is TGTGCCAGCAGAAGACTAGCGGGGTCCACCGGGGAGCTGTTTTTT. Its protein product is CASRRLAGSTGELFF.

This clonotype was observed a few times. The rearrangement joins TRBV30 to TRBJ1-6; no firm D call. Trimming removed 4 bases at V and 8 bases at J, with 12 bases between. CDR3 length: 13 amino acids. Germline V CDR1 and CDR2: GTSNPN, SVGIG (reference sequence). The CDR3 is CAWKQPGDSPLHF. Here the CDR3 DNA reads TGTGCCTGGAAACAGCCCGGCGATTCACCCCTCCACTTT.

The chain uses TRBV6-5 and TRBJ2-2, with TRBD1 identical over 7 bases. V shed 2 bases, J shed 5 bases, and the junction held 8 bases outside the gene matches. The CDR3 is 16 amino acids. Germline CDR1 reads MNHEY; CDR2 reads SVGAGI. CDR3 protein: CASSYTDRPLTGELFF. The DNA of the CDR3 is TGTGCCAGCAGTTACACGGACAGGCCCTTGACCGGGGAGCTGTTTTTT.

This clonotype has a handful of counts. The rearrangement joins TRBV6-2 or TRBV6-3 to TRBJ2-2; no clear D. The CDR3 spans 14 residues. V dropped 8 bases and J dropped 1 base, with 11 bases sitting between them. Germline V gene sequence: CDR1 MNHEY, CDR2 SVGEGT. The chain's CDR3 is CASRWARNTGELFF. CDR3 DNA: TGTGCCAGCCGTTGGGCGAGGAACACCGGGGAGCTGTTTTTT.

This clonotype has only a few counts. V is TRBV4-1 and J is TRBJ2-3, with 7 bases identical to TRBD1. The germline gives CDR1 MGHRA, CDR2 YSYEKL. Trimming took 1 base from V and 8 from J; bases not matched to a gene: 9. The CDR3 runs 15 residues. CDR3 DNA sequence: TGCGCCAGCAGCCAAGGAAGGGACAGACTACCTACGCAGTATTTT. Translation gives CASSQGRDRLPTQYF.

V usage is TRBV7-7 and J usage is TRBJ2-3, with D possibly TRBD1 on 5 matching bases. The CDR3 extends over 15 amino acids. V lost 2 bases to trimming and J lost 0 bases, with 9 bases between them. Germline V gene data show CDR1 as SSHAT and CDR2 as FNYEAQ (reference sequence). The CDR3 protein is CASSLSTASTDTQYF. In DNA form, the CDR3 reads TGTGCCAGCAGCTTATCGACAGCCAGCACAGATACGCAGTATTTT. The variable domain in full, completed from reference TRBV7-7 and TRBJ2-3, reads GAGVSQSPRYKVTKRGQDVTLRCDPISSHATLYWYQQALGQGPEFLTYFNYEAQPDKSGLPSDRFSAERPEGSISTLTIQRTEQRDSAMYRCASSLSTASTDTQYFGPGTRLTVL.

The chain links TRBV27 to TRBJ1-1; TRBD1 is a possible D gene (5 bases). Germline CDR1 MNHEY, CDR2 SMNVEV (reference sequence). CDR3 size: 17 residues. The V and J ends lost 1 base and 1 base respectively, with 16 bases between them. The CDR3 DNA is TGTGCCAGCAGTTTATTGAATTTCGTCGACAGGAACACTGAAGCTTTCTTT. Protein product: CASSLLNFVDRNTEAFF.

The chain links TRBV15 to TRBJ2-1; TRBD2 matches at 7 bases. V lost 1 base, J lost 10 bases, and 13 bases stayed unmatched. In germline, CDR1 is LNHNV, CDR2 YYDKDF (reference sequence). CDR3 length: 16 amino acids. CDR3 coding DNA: TGTGCCACCAGCAGAGGGCGGCTAGCGGACGGTGTGGAGCAGTTCTTC. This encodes CATSRGRLADGVEQFF.